This record looks at one T cell receptor beta chain sequence and its context. The target antigen is unknown. Method: immunoSEQ multiplex PCR; TCRdb's copy keeps in-frame clones and lacks some. The repertoire holds 45,000 to 60,000 clones, with roughly 84% as singletons. This specimen comes from a study of T cells in tumors after PD-1 blockade. Overall study: Treatment was either pembrolizumab 200 mg every 3 weeks or cemiplimab 350 mg every 2 weeks. Peripheral blood samples averaged about 33,000 unique clonotypes and some 100,000 templates. Daily vismodegib 150 mg continued in a subset of anti-PD-1-treated patients.

This CDR3 has 15 amino acids. The V and J ends lost 3 bases and 4 bases, in that order; junction bases with no gene match: 5. Germline-derived CDR1 and CDR2 are SGDLS and YYNGEE. General study points: About 41% of tumor TCR clonotypes were also found in blood.

The source was PBMCs, collected before anti-PD-1 therapy. The sequence was collected from a human donor with advanced basal cell or squamous cell carcinoma (not recorded which). This chain uses TRBV9 with TRBJ1-2, with 11 bases identical to TRBD1. The CDR3 loop reads CASSGGTGGFYGYTF. CDR3 in DNA: TGTGCCAGCAGCGGCGGGACAGGGGGGTTCTATGGCTACACCTTC. Filled out from reference TRBV9 and TRBJ1-2, the complete variable domain reads DSGVTQTPKHLITATGQRVTLRCSPRSGDLSVYWYQQSLDQGLQFLIQYYNGEERAKGNILERFSAQQFPDLHSELNLSSLELGDSALYFCASSGGTGGFYGYTFGSGTRLTVV.